This T cell receptor beta chain was found in a study of Ad26.COV2.S vaccination and SARS-CoV-2 variants. At the level of the study: Each vaccinee took Ad26.COV2.S intramuscularly, once or twice 56 days apart.

The protocol was immunoSEQ multiplex PCR, while the TCRdb copy is restricted to in-frame clones and leaves out a portion. The repertoire holds roughly 400,000 clones, with over 80% as singletons. V lost 3 bases, J lost 2 bases, and 9 bases stayed unmatched. The CDR3 is 16 amino acids. Germline CDR1 reads DFQATT; CDR2 reads SNEGSKA (reference sequence). Broader study findings: Spike-specific responses of CD8+ and CD4+ T cells were reported to display substantial breadth after vaccination. Possibly, TCR breadth and depth analyses underestimated total T cell responses.

Sample treatment: some 20 received Ad26.COV2.S at low or high dose, single or two shots; 5 received placebo; per-sample allocation not given. Sampling occurred on day 63 after the first vaccine or placebo injection. At a Boston site, the person donating was an adult of 18-55 years. As concerns this clone: Its antigen is currently unknown.

The receptor's source is a person between 18 and 59 years old who received the Ad26.COV2.S COVID-19 vaccine or a placebo. V usage is TRBV20-1 and J usage is TRBJ2-1; TRBD2 aligns across 8 bases. The sample was peripheral blood, taken in a trial of Ad26.COV2.S vaccine versus placebo. CDR3 in amino acids: CSASGAGGPPYNEQFF. Here the CDR3 DNA reads TGCAGTGCTAGTGGGGCGGGGGGACCACCCTACAATGAGCAGTTCTTC.